Presented here are 17 T cell receptor beta chains from one specimen sequenced in a study of OX40 agonist ivuxolimab in advanced cancers. Libraries were prepared by immunoSEQ multiplex PCR; TCRdb keeps only in-frame clonotypes and omits some of them. The table shows approximately 35,000 clones, with over 80% occurring only once. Sequencing used CD4+ or CD8+ T cells sorted from blood, obtained in a trial of the OX40 agonist ivuxolimab. These receptors all stem from an adult with an advanced solid tumor such as melanoma, head and neck, liver or kidney cancer.

The chain combines TRBV4-2 with TRBJ1-1, with D hard to call. This CDR3 is 15 amino acids long. Germline-derived CDR1 and CDR2 are LGHNA and YNFKEQ. Between the trimmed V and J ends, which lost 4 bases and 3 bases, there was a span of 15 bases. This CDR3 is CASSPFTGRDTEAFF. The CDR3 DNA is TGTGCCAGCAGCCCCTTTACTGGAAGGGACACTGAAGCTTTCTTT.

The gene calls are TRBV7-2 and TRBJ2-1; D call uncertain. The CDR3 loop spans 16 amino acids. V was clipped by 5 bases and J by 2 bases, with 16 bases between them. Germline CDR1 SGHTA, CDR2 FQGNSA. CDR3 coding DNA: TGTGCCAGCAGCCTACCGGACGGGTGGCCCTACAATGAGCAGTTCTTC. This encodes CASSLPDGWPYNEQFF.

The rearrangement joins TRBV5-8 to TRBJ2-3; D gene uncertain. The germline V gene encodes CDR1 SGHTS and CDR2 YDEGEE. V gave up 0 bases and J gave up 6 bases, with 5 bases separating them. CDR3 length equals 12 residues. The CDR3 protein is CASSLGRDTQYF. CDR3 nucleotide sequence: TGTGCCAGCAGCTTGGGTAGGGATACGCAGTATTTT. Full variable domain (outside the CDR3, taken from reference TRBV5-8 and TRBJ2-3): EAGVTQSPTHLIKTRGQQATLRCSPISGHTSVYWYQQALGLGLQFLLWYDEGEERNRGNFPPRFSGRQFPNYSSELNVNALELEDSALYLCASSLGRDTQYFGPGTRLTVL.

This clone was seen once. V is TRBV19 and J is TRBJ2-7, with no clear D. Germline V gene data show CDR1 as LNHDA and CDR2 as SQIVND (reference sequence). This CDR3 contains 13 residues. V lost 3 bases and J 4 bases, leaving 10 bases between the germline ends. CDR3 region: CASSIGLSYEQYF. The CDR3 nucleotides read TGTGCCAGTAGTATCGGTCTATCGTACGAGCAGTACTTC.

This clone is classed as medium-sized (0.01 to 0.1%). In DNA form, the CDR3 reads TGTGCCTGGAGTGTATCAGGGTACACTGAAGCTTTCTTT. It specifies CAWSVSGYTEAFF. The chain employs TRBV30 and TRBJ1-1, with D tentatively TRBD1 (5 bases). This CDR3 has 13 amino acids. Germline V gene data show CDR1 as GTSNPN and CDR2 as SVGIG (reference sequence). Trimming stripped 0 bases from V and 3 bases from J, with 8 bases between.

This clone was counted once. The V gene is TRBV28, the J gene TRBJ1-4; D may be TRBD1 (6 bases). The germline V gene has CDR1 MDHEN and CDR2 SYDVKM. The CDR3 totals 12 residues. V gave up 5 bases and J gave up 8 bases, with 9 bases separating them. For the CDR3, the DNA is TGTGCCAGCAGTCCGGACAGCGAAAAACTGTTTTTT. This sequence encodes CASSPDSEKLFF.

The chain employs TRBV4-1 and TRBJ1-5; no definite D call. Deletions cut 0 bases from V and 2 bases from J, with 11 bases between. Germline values: CDR1 MGHRA, CDR2 YSYEKL. There are 16 residues in the CDR3. The CDR3 sequence: CASSQEPGLGNQPQHF. The CDR3 DNA reads TGCGCCAGCAGCCAAGAGCCCGGGTTGGGCAATCAGCCCCAGCATTTT.

As to this clone: The same CDR3 is also encoded by other DNA sequences in this sample. The rearrangement uses TRBV7-2 and TRBJ2-6; no clear D gene. V was clipped by 5 bases and J by 5 bases, with 16 bases between them. This CDR3 comprises 16 residues. From germline, CDR1 is SGHTA and CDR2 FQGNSA. The CDR3 bases are TGTGCCAGCAGCCAGTTGAGACAAAGTCGGGCCAACGTCCTGACTTTC. Protein product: CASSQLRQSRANVLTF.

The chain couples TRBV6-1 to TRBJ2-7; possible D gene TRBD2, 6 bases. The CDR3 totals 16 residues. Between the trimmed V and J ends, which lost 0 bases and 4 bases, there was a span of 16 bases. Germline V gene lookup returns CDR1 MNHNS and CDR2 SASEGT. The CDR3 coding sequence is TGTGCCAGCAGTGAAGCGCCCGAGGAGGGCCTTTACGAGCAGTACTTC. Translating it yields CASSEAPEEGLYEQYF.

The sample holds one count of this clone. The CDR3 bases are TGTGCCACGGGGGACAGGGAAACTGAAGCTTTCTTT. It yields the protein CATGDRETEAFF. This chain joins TRBV10-3 and TRBJ1-1; 9 bases agree with TRBD1. With 10 bases clipped from V and 5 bases from J, the junction kept 5 bases outside the gene matches. The CDR3 runs to 12 residues. Per the germline V gene, CDR1 is ENHRY and CDR2 is SYGVKD.

The genes are TRBV2 and TRBJ2-6; 8 bases line up with TRBD1. There are 18 residues in the CDR3. CDR1 SNHLY and CDR2 FYNNEI come from the germline V gene. Trimming cost V 2 bases and J 1 base; bases outside gene matches: 7. As DNA, the CDR3 is TGTGCCAGCAGTGAATTCGGGACAGGATTTTCTGGGGCCAACGTCCTGACTTTC. Its protein product is CASSEFGTGFSGANVLTF.

The rearrangement links TRBV28 to TRBJ1-1; no reliable D call. The CDR3 has 15 amino acids. V shed 3 bases and J shed 10 bases, with 21 bases lying between them. CDR1 and CDR2 from the germline V gene are MDHEN and SYDVKM. CDR3 DNA: TGTGCCAGCAGTTTCCTCTGGTCGGATCCCAATCGAGCTTTCTTT. This sequence encodes CASSFLWSDPNRAFF.

CDR3 residues: CASSPALGLATNEKLFF. The CDR3 nucleotides read TGTGCCAGCAGTCCGGCCCTTGGCCTTGCAACTAATGAAAAACTGTTTTTT. The chain has TRBV28 and TRBJ1-4, with unresolved D. The germline V gene encodes CDR1 MDHEN and CDR2 SYDVKM. Between the trimmed V and J ends, which lost 5 bases and 0 bases, there was a span of 16 bases. This CDR3 has 17 residues.

J is TRBJ2-5 and V is TRBV9; 10 bases align to TRBD2. The last part of the DNA fits TRBJ2-7 better; the J call may be wrong. The CDR3 totals 14 residues. CDR1 is SGDLS and CDR2 is YYNGEE in the germline V gene. The CDR3 coding sequence is TGTGCCAGCAGCCCTACTAGCGGGATGGGCGAGCAGTACTTC. Residues: CASSPTSGMGEQYF.

The J gene is TRBJ2-2, the V gene TRBV7-2; D is possibly TRBD2 (6 bases). With 1 base removed from V and 9 bases from J, the gap between germline ends came to 9 bases. The CDR3 spans 13 residues. Per the germline V gene, CDR1 is SGHTA and CDR2 is FQGNSA. CDR3 coding DNA: TGTGCCAGCAGCTTAGGACTAGTTAGGGAGCTGTTTTTT. Encoded protein: CASSLGLVRELFF.

The rearrangement joins TRBV19 to TRBJ2-7; D may be TRBD1 (6 bases). The CDR3 covers 15 residues. V shed 0 bases and J shed 3 bases, with 12 bases lying between them. CDR1 is LNHDA, CDR2 SQIVND, per germline (reference sequence). In DNA form, the CDR3 reads TGTGCCAGTAGTATAGAGGGACATGGGGACTACGAGCAGTACTTC. It translates to CASSIEGHGDYEQYF.

The chain links TRBV7-9 to TRBJ1-2; D is perhaps TRBD1 (6 bases). V lost 4 bases and J 6 bases, leaving 15 bases between the germline ends. The CDR3 sequence is 14 residues long. Germline CDR1 SEHNR, CDR2 FQNEAQ (reference sequence). CDR3 region: CASSSRSGVDGYTF. The DNA of the CDR3 is TGTGCCAGCAGCTCCCGGTCAGGGGTGGATGGCTACACCTTC.